The 30 T cell receptor beta chains listed next were all sequenced from one sample in a study of T cell repertoires in cytomegalovirus infection (dated by TCRdb to about 2019). Sample treatment or condition, as interpreted from the label and publication: in vitro stimulation with specific CMV peptide epitopes to enrich CMV-specific T cells. This sample was sequenced with an Illumina HiSeq 1500. Using fastp at Q25 and MiXCR, TCRdb reprocessed the public reads and kept productive beta chains. When rows share a CDR3 protein, they turn into one entry using the most common DNA and genes. Present in this sample are approximately 260,000 distinct CDR3 sequences, under 25% of which were seen just once. 15% to 20% of the sample is taken by the ten largest. The antigens these receptors bind are not known. This material consisted of cultured PBMCs, taken from culture after CMV antigen stimulation. Every receptor here comes from a human donor in good health (CMV status not recorded). Some clones in this sample may be carry-over from other donors' samples.

The chain uses TRBV29-1 and TRBJ2-3; D is possibly TRBD1 or TRBD2 (7 bases each). This CDR3 has 12 amino acids. Per germline, CDR1 SQVTM and CDR2 ANQGSEA. V was shortened by 5 bases and J by 7 bases, with 13 bases between the two germline ends. The CDR3 is CSVQGGSNTQYF. As DNA, the CDR3 is TGCAGCGTTCAGGGGGGGAGCAATACGCAGTATTTT.

This clonotype came up many times. The J gene is TRBJ2-5, the V gene TRBV7-6, with D uncertain. V shed 5 bases and J shed 4 bases, with 11 bases lying between them. CDR3 length equals 13 residues. From germline, CDR1 is SGHVS and CDR2 FNYEAQ. This chain's CDR3 is CASSGNKGETQYF. In DNA, the CDR3 is TGTGCCAGCAGCGGAAACAAGGGAGAGACCCAGTACTTC.

This clonotype was observed a few times. The chain carries TRBV7-2 and TRBJ2-1; D is uncertain. The V end lost 4 bases, the J end lost 6 bases, and 10 bases lay between the germline ends. This CDR3 is 13 amino acids long. The V gene's germline CDR1 is SGHTA and CDR2 FQGNSA. The CDR3 nucleotides read TGTGCCAGCAGCTCTCAACCAATCAATGAGCAGTTCTTC. Residues: CASSSQPINEQFF.

A few counts support this clonotype. CDR3 in amino acids: CASRLGVFTSSGANVLTF. CDR3 bases: TGTGCCAGCCGTTTGGGGGTCTTTACTAGCTCTGGGGCCAACGTCCTGACTTTC. J is TRBJ2-6 and V is TRBV6-5, with D perhaps given as TRBD1 or TRBD2 (5 bases each). Germline V gene sequence: CDR1 MNHEY, CDR2 SVGAGI. Trimming took 8 bases from V and 0 from J, leaving 20 bases between them. The CDR3 extends over 18 amino acids.

This clonotype showed up just a few times. V is TRBV5-1 and J is TRBJ2-7; D uncertain. The CDR3 sequence is 15 residues long. Germline CDR1 and CDR2: SGHRS and YFSETQ. Trimming shortened V by 0 bases and J by 5 bases, and 15 bases separated the two germline ends. CDR3 sequence: CASSLDTVGSDEQYF. The CDR3 DNA reads TGCGCCAGCAGCTTGGATACAGTTGGCAGCGACGAGCAGTACTTC.

The table lists this clonotype with many counts. The junction shows a germline mismatch at one end, possibly a read error. The rearrangement joins TRBV6-2 or TRBV6-3 to TRBJ1-1; 7 bases line up with TRBD1. The CDR3 extends over 15 amino acids. Germline CDR1 is MNHEY and CDR2 is SVGEGT. CDR3 sequence reads: CASSYWGGQNTEAFF. In DNA form, the CDR3 reads TGTGCCAGCAGTTACTGGGGGGGACAGAACACCGAAGCTTTCTTT.

The chain carries TRBV6-1 and TRBJ2-7; perhaps TRBD1 as D (5 bases). This CDR3 is built from 12 residues. Germline V lookup: CDR1 MNHNS, CDR2 SASEGT. With 5 bases removed from V and 3 bases from J, the gap between germline ends came to 8 bases. The CDR3 DNA reads TGTGCCAGCAGTAAGACAGACTACGAGCAGTACTTC. Amino acid sequence: CASSKTDYEQYF.

This clonotype has just a few counts. V and J are TRBV30 and TRBJ1-2; TRBD1 is a possible D gene (5 bases). The CDR3 consists of 11 residues. The V gene lost 1 base and the J gene lost 7 bases, with 7 bases spanning the gap. Germline lookup yields CDR1 GTSNPN and CDR2 SVGIG (reference sequence). The CDR3 nucleotides are TGTGCCTGGAGTGGCGGGGGTGGCTACACCTTC. Translating gives CAWSGGGGYTF.

J is TRBJ1-5 and V is TRBV11-2; D uncertain. Germline CDR1 reads SGHAT; CDR2 reads FQNNGV. This CDR3 comprises 15 residues. V was cut by 1 base and J by 7 bases, with 14 bases left in between. The CDR3 DNA follows: TGTGCCAGCAGCTTAGCCGCGGGCCCGGGACAGCCCCAGCATTTT. This encodes CASSLAAGPGQPQHF. The whole variable domain, filled in from reference TRBV11-2 and TRBJ1-5, reads EAGVAQSPRYKIIEKRQSVAFWCNPISGHATLYWYQQILGQGPKLLIQFQNNGVVDDSQLPKDRFSAERLKGVDSTLKIQPAKLEDSAVYLCASSLAAGPGQPQHFGDGTRLSIL.

The sample holds many counts of this clonotype. This rearrangement joins TRBV11-3 to TRBJ1-5, with TRBD1 matching over 9 bases. Germline lookup yields CDR1 SGHNT and CDR2 YENEEA. J lost 9 bases, V lost 0 bases, and 12 bases had no gene match. This CDR3 comprises 17 residues. The chain's CDR3 is CASSLESVGTGFRPQHF. In DNA form, the CDR3 reads TGTGCCAGCAGCTTAGAATCGGTCGGGACAGGGTTTCGGCCCCAGCATTTT. The whole variable domain, remainder taken from reference TRBV11-3 and TRBJ1-5, is EAGVVQSPRYKIIEKKQPVAFWCNPISGHNTLYWYLQNLGQGPELLIRYENEEAVDDSQLPKDRFSAERLKGVDSTLKIQPAELGDSAVYLCASSLESVGTGFRPQHFGDGTRLSIL.

The rearrangement joins TRBV19 to TRBJ1-1; D is uncertain. With 3 bases removed from V and 7 bases from J, the gap between germline ends came to 9 bases. In germline, CDR1 is LNHDA, CDR2 SQIVND (reference sequence). There are 12 residues in the CDR3. CDR3 nucleotides: TGTGCCAGTAGTATTGGTGTCAGTGAAGCTTTCTTT. Residues: CASSIGVSEAFF.

In this sample, this clonotype turned up a few times. V usage is TRBV5-1 and J usage is TRBJ1-2; D ambiguous. Germline V gene data show CDR1 as SGHRS and CDR2 as YFSETQ. V was pared by 1 base and J by 2 bases, with 9 bases between. The CDR3 consists of 14 residues. Here the CDR3 reads CASSLNSRNYGYTF. CDR3 coding DNA: TGCGCCAGCAGCTTGAACAGTAGAAACTATGGCTACACCTTC.

This clonotype was seen ten or more times. V and J are TRBV7-2 and TRBJ2-7; D call uncertain. Trimming shortened V by 4 bases and J by 2 bases, and 6 bases separated the two germline ends. CDR1 is SGHTA, CDR2 FQGNSA, per germline. This CDR3 contains 12 residues. The CDR3 spells CASSSRTYEQYF. The CDR3 DNA is TGTGCCAGCAGCTCCCGAACCTACGAGCAGTACTTC.

J is TRBJ2-5 and V is TRBV27, with TRBD2 matching 9 bases. The CDR3 loop spans 14 amino acids. CDR1 is MNHEY, CDR2 SMNVEV, per germline (reference sequence). After removal of 4 bases from V and 3 bases from J, the junction contained 3 bases not matched to a gene. The CDR3 loop reads CASSSRGREETQYF. The CDR3, as DNA: TGTGCCAGCAGTTCCCGCGGGAGGGAAGAGACCCAGTACTTC.

This clonotype was observed a few times. J is TRBJ2-1 and V is TRBV28; unclear D gene. V was cut by 0 bases and J by 9 bases, with 3 bases left in between. This CDR3 region has 11 residues. Germline V gene sequence: CDR1 MDHEN, CDR2 SYDVKM. The CDR3 protein is CASSLWGEQFF. In DNA form, the CDR3 reads TGTGCCAGCAGTTTATGGGGTGAGCAGTTCTTC.

This clonotype was seen many times. The chain carries TRBV11-2 and TRBJ2-1; 14 positions match TRBD2. The CDR3 contains 14 residues. The trim removed 3 bases at V and 15 bases at J, leaving 7 bases unmatched. CDR1 is SGHAT, CDR2 FQNNGV, per germline. CDR3 DNA sequence: TGTGCCAGCAGCTTGAGACTAGCGGGGGGGGGACCGTTCTTC. Translating gives CASSLRLAGGGPFF.

This clonotype was detected ten times or more. The rearrangement links TRBV7-2 to TRBJ2-7; TRBD2 matches 8 bases. Germline V gene lookup returns CDR1 SGHTA and CDR2 FQGNSA. The length of the CDR3 is 15 residues. V lost 2 bases and J lost 4; bases outside the gene matches: 7. CDR3 in amino acids: CASSLRAGEGYEQYV. The CDR3 DNA sequence: TGTGCCAGCAGCTTAAGAGCGGGAGAGGGGTACGAGCAGTACGTC.

This clonotype was detected many times. The CDR3 reads CASRSKGLEAFF. The CDR3 bases are TGTGCCAGCAGGTCCAAGGGCCTAGAAGCTTTCTTT. The chain joins TRBV11-1 to TRBJ1-1; D gene ambiguous. From germline, CDR1 is SGHAT and CDR2 FQDESV (reference sequence). V shed 6 bases and J shed 8 bases, with 13 bases lying between them. This CDR3 region has 12 residues.

This clonotype was detected a few times. The V call is TRBV6-2 or TRBV6-3, the J call TRBJ2-6, with D maybe TRBD1 (5 bases). The CDR3 extends over 16 amino acids. CDR1 is MNHEY, CDR2 SVGEGT, per germline. Between the trimmed V and J ends, which lost 2 bases and 0 bases, there was a span of 8 bases. CDR3 DNA sequence: TGTGCCAGCAGTTACACGACAGACTCTGGGGCCAACGTCCTGACTTTC. Amino acids: CASSYTTDSGANVLTF.

This clonotype has just a few counts. The chain's CDR3 is CASSLRGLRSGTQYF. CDR3 DNA sequence: TGTGCCAGCAGTTTAAGGGGGCTACGTTCCGGAACGCAGTATTTT. The rearrangement joins TRBV12-3 or TRBV12-4 to TRBJ2-3; the match to TRBD1 covers 7 bases. The CDR3 consists of 15 residues. With 2 bases clipped from V and 9 bases from J, the junction kept 11 bases outside the gene matches.

This clonotype was seen a handful of times. The chain joins TRBV20-1 to TRBJ2-1, with unresolved D. This CDR3 is 14 amino acids long. Trimming removed 3 bases from V and 4 bases from J, with 13 bases in between. Germline V lookup: CDR1 DFQATT, CDR2 SNEGSKA (reference sequence). CDR3 sequence: CSASSASLYNEQFF. The CDR3 DNA reads as TGCAGTGCTAGCTCAGCGAGCCTTTACAATGAGCAGTTCTTC.

This clonotype was observed many times. This chain connects TRBV7-9 to TRBJ2-1; 10 nucleotides agree with TRBD2. J gave up 0 bases and V 4 bases, and 3 bases lay outside the gene matches. The CDR3 is 16 residues long. Germline assignment: CDR1 SEHNR and CDR2 FQNEAQ (reference sequence). The CDR3 reads CASSSGLADSYNEQFF. The CDR3 coding sequence is TGTGCCAGCAGCTCCGGACTAGCGGACTCCTACAATGAGCAGTTCTTC.

The chain recombines TRBV20-1 with TRBJ2-7; maybe TRBD2 (5 bases). The CDR3 extends over 13 amino acids. Germline CDR1 reads DFQATT; CDR2 reads SNEGSKA (reference sequence). Between the trimmed V and J ends, which lost 3 bases and 3 bases, there was a span of 12 bases. CDR3: CSASDSAGYEQYV. In nucleotides, the CDR3 is TGCAGTGCTAGTGATAGCGCGGGCTACGAGCAGTACGTC.

This clonotype was detected only a few times. This sequence joins TRBV11-1 and TRBJ2-1; 8 positions match TRBD2. Germline assignment: CDR1 SGHAT and CDR2 FQDESV (reference sequence). There are 13 residues in the CDR3. The V and J ends lost 5 bases and 9 bases, in that order; junction bases with no gene match: 6. Here the CDR3 reads CASSRGLVPEQFF. For the CDR3, the DNA is TGTGCCAGCAGCAGGGGACTAGTACCTGAGCAGTTCTTC.

This clonotype was recorded a few times. The chain carries TRBV5-4 and TRBJ2-1; perhaps TRBD1 as D (5 bases). Trimming cost V 4 bases and J 9 bases, with 11 bases left between them. The V gene's germline CDR1 is SGHNT and CDR2 YYREEE (reference sequence). The CDR3 contains 12 residues. The CDR3 loop is CASSQQGGEQFF. The CDR3 DNA reads TGTGCCAGCAGCCAGCAGGGCGGTGAGCAGTTCTTC.

V usage is TRBV19 and J usage is TRBJ1-5; 9 nucleotides line up with TRBD1. The CDR3 contains 16 residues. Germline assignment: CDR1 LNHDA and CDR2 SQIVND (reference sequence). V was pared by 0 bases and J by 4 bases, with 4 bases of the junction left unmatched. The CDR3 is CASSIDGQGPNQPQHF. The DNA for the CDR3 is TGTGCCAGTAGTATAGACGGACAGGGGCCGAATCAGCCCCAGCATTTT.

This clonotype showed up many times. This rearrangement joins TRBV6-1 to TRBJ1-1; D possibly corresponds to TRBD1 (5 bases). Trimming took 4 bases from V and 8 from J, leaving 14 bases between them. Germline loops: CDR1 MNHNS, CDR2 SASEGT. The CDR3 totals 13 residues. This CDR3 is CASSVADRYEAFF. The DNA of the CDR3 is TGTGCCAGCAGTGTCGCTGACAGATACGAAGCTTTCTTT.

This chain connects TRBV3-1 to TRBJ2-7; 10 positions agree with TRBD2. The ends lost 4 bases at V and 3 bases at J; junction bases unmatched: 6. The CDR3 is 15 amino acids. Per the germline V gene, CDR1 is LGHDT and CDR2 is YNNKEL (reference sequence). DNA of the CDR3: TGTGCCAGCAGCCTCGGACTAGCGGAGCTCTACGAGCAGTACGTC. Its protein is CASSLGLAELYEQYV.

This clonotype was detected ten times or more. This chain links TRBV7-2 with TRBJ1-6; possible D gene TRBD1, 5 bases. CDR3 length equals 15 residues. Trimming stripped 8 bases from V and 8 bases from J, with 19 bases between. The germline CDR1 and CDR2 sequences are SGHTA and FQGNSA. The CDR3: CASSQRGSRDSPLHF. The CDR3 bases are TGTGCCAGCTCCCAAAGGGGCTCACGGGATTCACCCCTCCACTTT. The whole variable domain, remainder taken from reference TRBV7-2 and TRBJ1-6, is GAGVSQSPSNKVTEKGKDVELRCDPISGHTALYWYRQSLGQGLEFLIYFQGNSAPDKSGLPSDRFSAERTGGSVSTLTIQRTQQEDSAVYLCASSQRGSRDSPLHFGNGTRLTVT.

The chain recombines TRBV19 with TRBJ1-5, with a weak D call TRBD1 (5 bases). The CDR3 loop spans 15 amino acids. V shed 5 bases and J shed 7 bases, with 18 bases lying between them. Germline V gene sequence: CDR1 LNHDA, CDR2 SQIVND (reference sequence). The CDR3 region is CASSPPGGGGQPQHF. DNA for the CDR3: TGTGCCAGTAGTCCCCCCGGGGGAGGAGGCCAGCCCCAGCATTTT. The whole variable domain, remainder taken from reference TRBV19 and TRBJ1-5, is DGGITQSPKYLFRKEGQNVTLSCEQNLNHDAMYWYRQDPGQGLRLIYYSQIVNDFQKGDIAEGYSVSREKKESFPLTVTSAQKNPTAFYLCASSPPGGGGQPQHFGDGTRLSIL.